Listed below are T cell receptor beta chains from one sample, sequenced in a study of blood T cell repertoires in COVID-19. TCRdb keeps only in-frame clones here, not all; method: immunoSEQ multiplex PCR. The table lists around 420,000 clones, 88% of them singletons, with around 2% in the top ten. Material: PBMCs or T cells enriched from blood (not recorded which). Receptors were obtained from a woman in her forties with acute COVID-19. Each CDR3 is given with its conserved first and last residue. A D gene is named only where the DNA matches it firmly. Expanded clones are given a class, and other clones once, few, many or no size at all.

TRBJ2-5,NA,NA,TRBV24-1,CATSDLHRGRETQYF,TGTGCCACCAGTGATTTGCACCGGGGTCGGGAGACCCAGTACTTC
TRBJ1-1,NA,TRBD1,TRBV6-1,CASSEWTGATTEAFF,TGTGCCAGCAGTGAATGGACAGGGGCAACCACTGAAGCTTTCTTT
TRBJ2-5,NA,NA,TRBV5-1,CASSFNGGETQYF,TGCGCCAGCAGCTTCAACGGGGGTGAGACCCAGTACTTC
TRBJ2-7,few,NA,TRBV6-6,CASSSAESSYEQYF,TGTGCCAGCAGTTCCGCGGAGAGCTCCTACGAGCAGTACTTC
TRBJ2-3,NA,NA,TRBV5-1,CASSLLGRGDTDTQYF,TGCGCCAGCAGCTTGCTTGGGCGGGGTGACACAGATACGCAGTATTTT
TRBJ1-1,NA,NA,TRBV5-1,CASSVQVNTEAFF,TGCGCCAGCAGCGTTCAGGTGAACACTGAAGCTTTCTTT
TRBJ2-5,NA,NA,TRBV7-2,CASSAFFGGKDRKETQYF,TGTGCCAGCAGCGCCTTTTTTGGGGGCAAGGATCGAAAAGAGACCCAGTACTTC
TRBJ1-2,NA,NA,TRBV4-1,CASSQVGGTTYGHTF,TGCGCCAGCAGCCAAGTGGGTGGTACTACCTATGGCCACACCTTC
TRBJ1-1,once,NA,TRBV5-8,CASSLEGGGVAEAFF,TGTGCCAGCAGCTTGGAGGGAGGGGGAGTGGCTGAAGCTTTCTTT
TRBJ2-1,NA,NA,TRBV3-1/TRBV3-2,CASSRATGNGEQFF,TGTGCCAGCAGCCGCGCAACAGGGAACGGTGAGCAGTTCTTC
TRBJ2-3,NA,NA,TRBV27,CASSPRDTDTQYF,TGTGCCAGCAGTCCCCGGGACACAGATACGCAGTATTTT
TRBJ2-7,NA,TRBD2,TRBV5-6,CASSQPFGGGAYEQYF,TGTGCCAGCAGCCAACCCTTCGGCGGGGGGGCCTACGAGCAGTACTTC
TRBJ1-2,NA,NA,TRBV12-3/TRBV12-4,CASTREIGYGYTF,TGTGCCAGCACCCGGGAGATCGGCTATGGCTACACCTTC
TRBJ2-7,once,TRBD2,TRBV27,CASSGHGGIYEQYF,TGTGCCAGCAGTGGGCACGGGGGGATTTACGAGCAGTACTTC
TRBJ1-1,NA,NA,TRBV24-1,CATSEPGQPRGAFF,TGTGCCACCAGTGAACCCGGACAGCCCCGAGGCGCTTTCTTT